The rows below give T cell receptor beta chains drawn from one sample of a study of prognosis after radiotherapy for stage I lung cancer. TCRdb recomputed calls from the multiplex PCR reads with MiXCR, one row per CDR3 protein. The sample yields about 26,000 distinct CDR3 sequences, around 43% seen once. The starting material was PBMCs, obtained before or after stereotactic body radiation therapy (not recorded which). Source of these receptors: a donor aged 50 or older with non-small cell lung cancer. Each CDR3 is given with its conserved first and last residue. The D gene is left open where the match is weak. Some rows have no size entry. The others give once, few or many, or a class for an expanded clone.

v_call	d_call	clone_size	j_call	cdr3_aa	cdr3_nt
TRBV30	TRBD1	NA	TRBJ1-4	CAWTGTGSEKLFF	TGTGCCTGGACCGGGACAGGGAGTGAAAAACTGTTTTTT
TRBV19	NA	many	TRBJ1-5	CATTRGAGQPQHF	TGTGCCACCACGCGGGGGGCCGGCCAGCCCCAGCATTTT
TRBV2	NA	NA	TRBJ1-1	CASSLGGRPNTEAFF	TGTGCCAGCAGTTTGGGCGGACGGCCTAACACTGAAGCTTTCTTT
TRBV28	NA	many	TRBJ2-3	CASTSPFGISMGTDTQYF	TGTGCCAGCACTTCCCCATTCGGGATTTCAATGGGCACAGATACGCAGTATTTT
TRBV6-5	NA	many	TRBJ1-1	CASSFMGSGAEAFF	TGTGCCAGCAGTTTCATGGGCAGCGGGGCTGAAGCTTTCTTT
TRBV5-4	NA	few	TRBJ2-1	CASSLGPVEQFF	TGTGCCAGCAGCTTAGGTCCCGTGGAGCAGTTCTTC
TRBV27	NA	many	TRBJ2-7	CASSLSLWTTSYEQYF	TGTGCCAGCAGCCTCTCTCTTTGGACTACCTCCTACGAGCAGTACTTC
TRBV6-2/TRBV6-3	TRBD1	NA	TRBJ1-2	CAITTRVATGGLPYGYTF	TGTGCCATCACCACCCGAGTGGCGACAGGGGGCCTCCCCTATGGCTACACCTTC
TRBV7-8	NA	NA	TRBJ2-1	CASSLVANEQFF	TGTGCCAGCAGCTTAGTTGCCAATGAGCAGTTCTTC
TRBV7-9	NA	many	TRBJ1-2	CASSLTGPAATYGYTF	TGTGCCAGCAGCTTAACTGGTCCAGCTGCTACCTATGGCTACACCTTC
TRBV27	NA	NA	TRBJ1-1	CASSLSFGTDWGTFF	TGTGCCAGCAGTTTATCATTTGGGACCGACTGGGGGACTTTCTTT
TRBV5-1	NA	many	TRBJ1-2	CASREGIHYGYTF	TGCGCCAGCAGGGAGGGAATACACTATGGCTACACCTTC
TRBV6-1	TRBD2	NA	TRBJ2-7	CASNPSGRGEQYF	TGTGCCAGTAACCCCAGCGGGAGAGGGGAGCAGTACTTC
TRBV20-1	NA	NA	TRBJ2-6	CSARGTGANVLTF	TGCAGTGCTAGAGGTACTGGGGCCAACGTCCTGACTTTC
TRBV9	TRBD1	many	TRBJ2-1	CASSEQGVDNEQFF	TGTGCCAGCAGCGAACAGGGGGTAGACAATGAGCAGTTCTTC
TRBV10-3	NA	NA	TRBJ2-7	CATCAASEVEQYF	TGTGCCACATGTGCTGCTAGCGAGGTAGAGCAGTACTTC
TRBV10-3	NA	many	TRBJ1-2	CAISESEARGDYGYTF	TGTGCCATCAGTGAGTCAGAGGCCCGGGGCGACTATGGCTACACCTTC
TRBV20-1	NA	many	TRBJ1-5	CSASGADQPQHF	TGCAGTGCTAGCGGAGCAGATCAGCCCCAGCATTTT
TRBV6-2/TRBV6-3	NA	many	TRBJ1-1	CASGLHLQGSAAFF	TGTGCCAGCGGGTTACATCTACAGGGCTCGGCAGCTTTCTTT
TRBV4-2	TRBD2	many	TRBJ2-1	CASSRISGASSGNEQFF	TGTGCCAGCAGCCGAATAAGCGGGGCCTCCTCGGGCAATGAGCAGTTCTTC
TRBV7-6	NA	many	TRBJ1-1	CASSLGVAESEAFF	TGTGCCAGCAGCTTAGGAGTGGCCGAGTCTGAAGCTTTCTTT
TRBV11-3	NA	many	TRBJ2-1	CASTPTLQGAREQFF	TGTGCCAGCACCCCCACTTTACAGGGTGCTCGTGAGCAGTTCTTC
TRBV2	NA	NA	TRBJ2-3	CASLDPDENTDTQYF	TGTGCCAGCCTCGACCCCGACGAAAACACAGATACGCAGTATTTT
TRBV7-9	NA	NA	TRBJ2-5	CASSSRRETQYF	TGTGCCAGCAGCTCTCGTAGAGAGACCCAGTACTTC
TRBV6-8	NA	medium-sized	TRBJ2-2	CASLDSNTGELFF	TGTGCCAGCCTGGATTCGAACACCGGGGAGCTGTTTTTT
TRBV7-9	TRBD1	many	TRBJ2-3	CASIPGTDFTDTQYF	TGTGCCAGTATCCCAGGGACAGACTTCACAGATACGCAGTATTTT
TRBV11-2	NA	many	TRBJ2-6	CASSPQSTATSGANVLTF	TGTGCCAGCAGCCCCCAGTCGACTGCCACCTCTGGGGCCAACGTCCTGACTTTC
TRBV19	TRBD1	NA	TRBJ1-2	CASREDRGTGGYTF	TGTGCCAGTAGAGAAGACAGGGGGACGGGAGGATACACCTTC